Listed here are 8 T cell receptor beta chains from one sample, sequenced in a study of T cell repertoires in cytomegalovirus infection (dated by TCRdb to the late 2010s). Data came from an Illumina HiSeq 1500. The public reads were quality trimmed at Q25 with fastp and then assembled into clones with MiXCR by TCRdb, keeping productive beta chains. Rows are unified per CDR3 protein, each entry keeping the most common DNA and genes. In this sample the table shows approximately 730,000 distinct CDR3 sequences, 25% to 35% of which occur a single time. The top ten clones comprise 13% of the sample. In the paper's terms, the treatment or condition label means: in vitro stimulation with specific CMV peptide epitopes to enrich CMV-specific T cells. These TCRs are of unknown antigen specificity. This material consisted of cultured CD8+ T cells from PBMCs, taken from culture after CMV antigen stimulation. All receptors derive from a human donor in good health (CMV status not recorded). Some clones in this sample may be carry-over from other donors' samples.

This clonotype came up a few times. The chain couples TRBV15 to TRBJ2-7; TRBD1 matches at 7 bases. J lost 6 bases, V lost 4 bases, and 9 bases had no gene match. The V gene's germline CDR1 is LNHNV and CDR2 YYDKDF (reference sequence). The CDR3 covers 14 residues. DNA for the CDR3: TGTGCCACCAGCACCAGACAGGGTGGGTCCGAGCAGTACTTC. It is translated as CATSTRQGGSEQYF.

The chain employs TRBV15 and TRBJ1-3, with TRBD1 matching 7 bases. CDR3 length: 16 amino acids. The germline V gene has CDR1 LNHNV and CDR2 YYDKDF (reference sequence). Unmatched junction bases numbered 8, after V lost 5 bases and J lost 1 base. The CDR3, as DNA: TGTGCCACCAGCTCCCGGGACAGCGGATCTGGAAACACCATATATTTT. Translation gives CATSSRDSGSGNTIYF.

V and J are TRBV20-1 and TRBJ2-1; 12 bases match TRBD2. The CDR3 length is 15 residues. Trimming removed 1 base from V and 5 bases from J; junction bases left unmatched: 3. Germline CDR1 DFQATT, CDR2 SNEGSKA (reference sequence). The CDR3 here is CSARGLAGVNNEQFF. In nucleotides, the CDR3 is TGCAGTGCTAGAGGACTAGCGGGGGTGAACAATGAGCAGTTCTTC.

This clonotype was recorded a few times. The CDR3 DNA follows: TGTGCCAGCAGCGCGACAGGGGGGCACACCGGGGAGCTGTTTTTT. Translated, it gives CASSATGGHTGELFF. The chain combines TRBV7-9 with TRBJ2-2, with TRBD1 matching over 9 bases. The CDR3 loop spans 15 amino acids. Unmatched junction bases numbered 4, after V lost 5 bases and J lost 3 bases. Germline values: CDR1 SEHNR, CDR2 FQNEAQ (reference sequence).

This clonotype showed up many times. The chain couples TRBV7-8 to TRBJ2-3; D is ambiguous. CDR3 length: 14 amino acids. Germline V gene data show CDR1 as SGHVS and CDR2 as FQNEAQ. Trimming stripped 1 base from V and 4 bases from J, with 9 bases between. The CDR3 DNA reads as TGTGCCAGCAGCTTAGGAGTCCCCGCAGATACGCAGTATTTT. Translating it yields CASSLGVPADTQYF.

This clonotype has a count of ten or more. The chain combines TRBV7-8 with TRBJ2-7, with unresolved D. The CDR3 has 15 amino acids. Germline V gene sequence: CDR1 SGHVS, CDR2 FQNEAQ. V was trimmed by 2 bases and J by 2 bases, leaving 13 bases between them. The CDR3 nucleotides read TGTGCCAGCAGCTTAAGGGCACCGCCACCCTACGAGCAGTACTTC. It codes for CASSLRAPPPYEQYF.

V usage is TRBV6-6 and J usage is TRBJ1-3; the D is unclear. Trimming cost V 7 bases and J 1 base, with 11 bases left between them. Germline CDR1 reads MNHNY; CDR2 reads SVGAGI (reference sequence). This CDR3 has 14 residues. The CDR3 nucleotides are TGTGCCAGCAAAGGAGGTGAATCTGGAAACACCATATATTTT. As protein: CASKGGESGNTIYF.

The V gene is TRBV10-3, the J gene TRBJ2-3; the match to TRBD2 covers 9 bases. The germline CDR1 and CDR2 sequences are ENHRY and SYGVKD. The ends lost 4 bases at V and 2 bases at J; junction bases unmatched: 4. This CDR3 has 15 amino acids. The CDR3 sequence: CAISVASGDTDTQYF. CDR3 bases: TGTGCCATCAGTGTCGCTAGCGGGGACACAGATACGCAGTATTTT.